This T cell receptor beta chain was documented in a study of T-cell reconstitution after alpha-beta-depleted transplantation in children. Notes on the study in general: Newly generated T cells supplied most T-cell counts and diversity one year post-transplant. Surviving recipient T cells and thymic progenitors underlay high day-60 TCRbeta diversity in some patients.

This clonotype was counted ten times or more. Its antigen is not known. The TCRbeta library was prepared with unique molecular identifiers. TCRdb re-derived calls from the PCR reads in MiXCR, one entry per CDR3 protein. The table includes a few hundred thousand distinct CDR3 sequences, about a tenth detected once. Trimming took 5 bases from V and 2 from J, leaving 15 bases between them. Germline V gives CDR1 SGHRS, CDR2 YFSETQ. CDR3 size: 15 residues. This sequence originates from a boy under two years old with acute myeloid leukemia, due to receive a stem cell transplant. Here the sequenced sample was PBMCs, taken before TCRalphabeta/CD19-depleted stem cell transplant. The chain uses TRBV5-1 and TRBJ2-3, with D possibly matching TRBD2 (7 bases). The CDR3 nucleotides are TGCGCCAGCAGGATGGGGGGGGGCGTCACAGATACGCAGTATTTT. This encodes CASRMGGGVTDTQYF.